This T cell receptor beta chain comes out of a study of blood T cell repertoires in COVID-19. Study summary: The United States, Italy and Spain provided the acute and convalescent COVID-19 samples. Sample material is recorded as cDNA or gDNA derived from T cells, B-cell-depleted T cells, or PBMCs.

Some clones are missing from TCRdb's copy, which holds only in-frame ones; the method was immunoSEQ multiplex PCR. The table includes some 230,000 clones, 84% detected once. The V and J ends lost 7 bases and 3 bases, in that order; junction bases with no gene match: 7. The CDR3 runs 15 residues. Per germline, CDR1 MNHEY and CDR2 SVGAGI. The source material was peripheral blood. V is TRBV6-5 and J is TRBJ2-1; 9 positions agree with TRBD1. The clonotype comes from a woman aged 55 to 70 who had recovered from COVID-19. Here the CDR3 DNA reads TGTGCCAGCAACAGGGGGCAGCGTGGCTACAATGAGCAGTTCTTC. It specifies CASNRGQRGYNEQFF.